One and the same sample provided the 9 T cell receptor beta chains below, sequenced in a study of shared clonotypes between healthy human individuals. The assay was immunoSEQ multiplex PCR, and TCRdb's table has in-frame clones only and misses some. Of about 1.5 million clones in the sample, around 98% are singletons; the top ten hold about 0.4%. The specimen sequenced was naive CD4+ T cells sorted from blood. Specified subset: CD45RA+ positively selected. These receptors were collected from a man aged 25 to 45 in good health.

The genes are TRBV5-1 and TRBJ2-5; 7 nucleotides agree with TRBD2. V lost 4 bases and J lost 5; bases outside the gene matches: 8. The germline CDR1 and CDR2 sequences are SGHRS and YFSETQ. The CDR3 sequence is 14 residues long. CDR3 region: CASSAGEMRETQYF. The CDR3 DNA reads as TGCGCCAGCAGCGCGGGGGAGATGAGGGAGACCCAGTACTTC. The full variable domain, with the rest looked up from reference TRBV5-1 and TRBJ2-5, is KAGVTQTPRYLIKTRGQQVTLSCSPISGHRSVSWYQQTPGQGLQFLFEYFSETQRNKGNFPGRFSGRQFSNSRSEMNVSTLELGDSALYLCASSAGEMRETQYFGPGTRLLVL.

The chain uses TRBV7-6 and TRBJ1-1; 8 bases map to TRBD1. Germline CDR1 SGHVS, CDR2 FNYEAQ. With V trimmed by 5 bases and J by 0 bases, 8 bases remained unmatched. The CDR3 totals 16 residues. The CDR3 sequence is CASSPRQGKMNTEAFF. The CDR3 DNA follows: TGTGCCAGCAGCCCCCGACAGGGGAAAATGAACACTGAAGCTTTCTTT.

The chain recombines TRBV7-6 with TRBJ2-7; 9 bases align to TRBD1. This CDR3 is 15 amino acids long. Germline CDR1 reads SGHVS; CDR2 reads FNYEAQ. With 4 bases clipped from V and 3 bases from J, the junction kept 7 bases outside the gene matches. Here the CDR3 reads CASSSGPGQGYEQYF. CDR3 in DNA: TGTGCCAGCAGCTCGGGTCCGGGACAGGGCTACGAGCAGTACTTC.

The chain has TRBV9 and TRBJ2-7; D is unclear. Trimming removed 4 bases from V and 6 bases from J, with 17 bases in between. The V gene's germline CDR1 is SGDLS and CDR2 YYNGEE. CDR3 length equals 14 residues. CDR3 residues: CASSPRQTFFEQYF. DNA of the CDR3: TGTGCCAGCAGCCCCCGTCAGACCTTCTTCGAGCAGTACTTC.

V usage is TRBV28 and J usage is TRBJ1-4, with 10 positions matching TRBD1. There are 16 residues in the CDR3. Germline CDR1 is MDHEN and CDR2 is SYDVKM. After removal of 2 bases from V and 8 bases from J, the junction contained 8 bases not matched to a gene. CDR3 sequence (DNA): TGTGCCAGCAGTTTAGCCGGGACAGGGGTTGACGAAAAACTGTTTTTT. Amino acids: CASSLAGTGVDEKLFF. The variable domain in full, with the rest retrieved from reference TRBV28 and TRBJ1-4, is DVKVTQSSRYLVKRTGEKVFLECVQDMDHENMFWYRQDPGLGLRLIYFSYDVKMKEKGDIPEGYSVSREKKERFSLILESASTNQTSMYLCASSLAGTGVDEKLFFGSGTQLSVL.

CDR3 in DNA: TGTGCCAGCAGTCTCCGGCCCCACGGCACCCACGAGCAGTACTTC. Translating gives CASSLRPHGTHEQYF. This chain connects TRBV6-5 to TRBJ2-7; D not certain. Germline V gene data show CDR1 as MNHEY and CDR2 as SVGAGI. This CDR3 is built from 15 residues. V was cut by 5 bases and J by 5 bases, with 19 bases left in between.

The CDR3 DNA reads as TGTGCCAGCAGCTTAGGGGCGTTATTCACAGATACGCAGTATTTT. As protein: CASSLGALFTDTQYF. The chain couples TRBV7-9 to TRBJ2-3; D is undetermined. Germline CDR1 SEHNR, CDR2 FQNEAQ (reference sequence). The CDR3 runs to 15 residues. V was trimmed by 1 base and J by 2 bases, leaving 10 bases between them.

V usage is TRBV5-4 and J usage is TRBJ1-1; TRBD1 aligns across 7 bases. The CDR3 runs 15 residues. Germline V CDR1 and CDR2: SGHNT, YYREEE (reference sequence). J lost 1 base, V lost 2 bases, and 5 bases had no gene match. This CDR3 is CASSFKTGSNTEAFF. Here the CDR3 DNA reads TGTGCCAGCAGCTTCAAGACAGGGTCGAACACTGAAGCTTTCTTT.

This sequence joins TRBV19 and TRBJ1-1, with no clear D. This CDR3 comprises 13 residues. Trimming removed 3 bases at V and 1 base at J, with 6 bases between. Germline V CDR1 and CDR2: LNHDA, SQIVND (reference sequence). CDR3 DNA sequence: TGTGCCAGTAGTATGTCGGGGAACACTGAAGCTTTCTTT. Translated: CASSMSGNTEAFF.